A single sample is the source of the 29 T cell receptor beta chains below, sequenced in a study of blood T cell repertoires in COVID-19 (dated by TCRdb to 2018 to 2020). Receptor amplification or capture employed the immunoSEQ multiplex PCR assay. TCRdb took this table from immuneACCESS and kept in-frame rearrangements with V and J called. Such tables lack part of the clones; where checked against another copy, unresolved V genes explain under half of the gap, and the rest is unexplained. The sample has about 120,000 clones on record, about 81% of them singletons. The ten largest clonotypes hold approximately 18% of the sample. The specimen was peripheral blood. The receptors stem from a young man with COVID-19, enrolled during active disease.

This chain connects TRBV3-1 (or the pseudogene TRBV3-2) to TRBJ1-3; D is possibly TRBD1 (5 bases). Germline CDR1 is LGHDT and CDR2 is YNNKEL (reference sequence). The CDR3 consists of 17 residues. V was clipped by 1 base and J by 4 bases, with 17 bases between them. CDR3 sequence: CASSQGQRRGYGNTIYF. The CDR3 coding sequence is TGTGCCAGCAGCCAAGGACAGAGAAGGGGCTACGGAAACACCATATATTTT.

This clone appeared a single time. The genes are TRBV5-5 and TRBJ2-7, with 7 bases lining up with TRBD1. CDR3 length equals 14 residues. The V gene end was trimmed by 1 base and the J gene end by 3 bases; junction bases not matched to a gene: 4. Germline values: CDR1 SGHKS, CDR2 YYEKEE (reference sequence). The CDR3 is CASSLNRGIYEQYF. The CDR3 DNA is TGTGCCAGCAGCTTGAACAGGGGTATCTACGAGCAGTACTTC.

The rearrangement links TRBV28 to TRBJ2-2; TRBD2 matches at 9 bases. V shed 6 bases and J 5 bases; nucleotides not matched to a gene: 7. The CDR3 totals 15 residues. Germline CDR1 and CDR2: MDHEN and SYDVKM. CDR3 DNA: TGTGCCAGCAGAGAAGCGGGGGGCTGGACCGGGGAGCTGTTTTTT. It specifies CASREAGGWTGELFF.

The rearrangement uses TRBV19 and TRBJ1-1; 7 bases match TRBD1. With 8 bases clipped from V and 4 bases from J, the junction kept 7 bases outside the gene matches. Germline assignment: CDR1 LNHDA and CDR2 SQIVND (reference sequence). The CDR3 runs to 13 residues. DNA for the CDR3: TGTGCCAGTGTACAGGGGTGGGGCACTGAAGCTTTCTTT. Its translation is CASVQGWGTEAFF.

J is TRBJ2-5 and V is TRBV15, with 7 bases that match TRBD2. The CDR3 runs to 15 residues. J lost 1 base, V lost 5 bases, and 7 bases had no gene match. Germline V gives CDR1 LNHNV, CDR2 YYDKDF (reference sequence). In DNA, the CDR3 is TGTGCCACCAGCCTACCCTCGGGGGGCCAAGAGACCCAGTACTTC. Its protein product is CATSLPSGGQETQYF.

This clone was observed a single time. The V and J genes are TRBV9 and TRBJ2-2; no clear D gene. The CDR3 runs to 12 residues. Germline V gives CDR1 SGDLS, CDR2 YYNGEE. The V and J ends lost 0 bases and 7 bases respectively, with 4 bases between them. CDR3 bases: TGTGCCAGCAGCGTAGTGAGCGGGGAGCTGTTTTTT. This encodes CASSVVSGELFF.

The chain couples TRBV7-2 to TRBJ2-7, with unresolved D. Germline V gene lookup returns CDR1 SGHTA and CDR2 FQGNSA. Trimming cost V 6 bases and J 4 bases, with 19 bases left between them. The CDR3 is 15 residues long. CDR3 nucleotides: TGTGCCAGCAGAAAAAACACTTTAGAGCGTTACGAGCAGTACTTC. Protein sequence: CASRKNTLERYEQYF. The variable domain in full, completed from reference TRBV7-2 and TRBJ2-7, reads GAGVSQSPSNKVTEKGKDVELRCDPISGHTALYWYRQSLGQGLEFLIYFQGNSAPDKSGLPSDRFSAERTGGSVSTLTIQRTQQEDSAVYLCASRKNTLERYEQYFGPGTRLTVT.

This chain links TRBV21-1 with TRBJ2-7; the table's D call TRBD2 went unverified against the DNA. TRBV21-1 is assigned pseudogene status. The CDR3 is made up of 12 amino acids. The DNA of the CDR3 is TGTGCCAGCAGCAAAAGAGGGAACGAGCAGTACTTC. It specifies CASSKRGNEQYF.

V usage is TRBV5-4 and J usage is TRBJ2-3, with 11 bases that match TRBD2. CDR1 is SGHNT, CDR2 YYREEE, per germline (reference sequence). CDR3 length: 15 residues. Unmatched junction bases numbered 7, after V lost 4 bases and J lost 6 bases. The CDR3 protein is CASSGSGGAGDTQYF. The CDR3, as DNA: TGTGCCAGCAGCGGTAGCGGGGGGGCCGGTGATACGCAGTATTTT.

This clone was seen just once. J is TRBJ1-1 and V is TRBV28; D gene uncertain. Germline CDR1 and CDR2: MDHEN and SYDVKM. Between the trimmed V and J ends, which lost 2 bases and 1 base, there was a span of 8 bases. This CDR3 region has 14 residues. CDR3: CASSLEAGNTEAFF. The CDR3 coding sequence is TGTGCCAGCAGTTTAGAAGCTGGGAACACTGAAGCTTTCTTT.

This clone was observed a handful of times. The J gene is TRBJ2-7, the V gene TRBV9; tentatively, D is TRBD1 (5 bases). The CDR3 spans 14 residues. Germline CDR1 SGDLS, CDR2 YYNGEE. Trimming pared 4 bases from V and 9 bases from J, leaving 20 bases between. The CDR3 coding sequence is TGTGCCAGCAGCAAAAATAGCCAGGGTGTTGTGCAGTACTTC. Its translation: CASSKNSQGVVQYF.

The gene calls are TRBV6-5 and TRBJ1-2; a possible D gene is TRBD1 (6 bases). Germline lookup yields CDR1 MNHEY and CDR2 SVGAGI. Trimming left V 2 bases short and J 1 base short, with 14 bases between. The CDR3 runs 16 residues. The CDR3 nucleotides read TGTGCCAGCAGTTACGGGGCAGGGGAAGGTAACTATGGCTACACCTTC. Protein sequence: CASSYGAGEGNYGYTF.

This clone was detected once. This chain links TRBV28 with TRBJ2-5; 8 bases are a match to TRBD1. This CDR3 is 14 amino acids long. Unmatched junction bases numbered 3, after V lost 5 bases and J lost 1 base. Germline V gene lookup returns CDR1 MDHEN and CDR2 SYDVKM. CDR3 protein: CASSPRGLQETQYF. The CDR3 coding sequence is TGTGCCAGCAGTCCCAGGGGGCTCCAAGAGACCCAGTACTTC.

This sequence joins TRBV19 and TRBJ2-1, with 11 bases that match TRBD2. From germline, CDR1 is LNHDA and CDR2 SQIVND (reference sequence). V gave up 3 bases and J gave up 4 bases; unmatched junction bases: 2. The CDR3 has 15 amino acids. CDR3 sequence reads: CASSIGTSGYNEQFF. CDR3 nucleotides: TGTGCCAGTAGTATCGGGACTAGCGGTTACAATGAGCAGTTCTTC.

The gene calls are TRBV28 and TRBJ1-1; D is possibly TRBD1 (5 bases). V lost 7 bases to trimming and J lost 1 base, with 22 bases between them. Looked up from germline, CDR1 is MDHEN and CDR2 is SYDVKM. This CDR3 contains 17 residues. CDR3 nucleotides: TGTGCCAGCACGTTTAGAGGCCAGGGATCTACGAACACTGAAGCTTTCTTT. Translated, it gives CASTFRGQGSTNTEAFF.

The chain employs TRBV27 and TRBJ2-2; 7 positions agree with TRBD1. The V gene's germline CDR1 is MNHEY and CDR2 SMNVEV (reference sequence). The CDR3 loop spans 13 amino acids. Germline trimming cut 7 bases from V and 7 bases from J; bases unmatched to any gene: 6. The CDR3, as DNA: TGTGCCAGCACCAGGGACAGCCACGGGGAGCTGTTTTTT. Protein sequence: CASTRDSHGELFF.

V gene TRBV30 combines with J gene TRBJ1-1; D unresolved. Germline loops: CDR1 GTSNPN, CDR2 SVGIG (reference sequence). The V gene lost 1 base and the J gene lost 4 bases, with 7 bases spanning the gap. This CDR3 region has 12 residues. Here the CDR3 DNA reads TGTGCCTGGAGTGGTAGAGGCACTGAAGCTTTCTTT. Translated: CAWSGRGTEAFF. The entire variable domain, with the rest obtained from reference TRBV30 and TRBJ1-1, is as follows: SQTIHQWPATLVQPVGSPLSLECTVEGTSNPNLYWYRQAAGRGLQLLFYSVGIGQISSEVPQNLSASRPQDRQFILSSKKLLLSDSGFYLCAWSGRGTEAFFGQGTRLTVV.

The chain couples TRBV4-1 to TRBJ2-1; 7 positions agree with TRBD2. The V and J ends lost 4 bases and 12 bases, in that order; junction bases with no gene match: 21. Germline V gives CDR1 MGHRA, CDR2 YSYEKL. The CDR3 is 17 amino acids. CDR3 amino acids: CASSPLWSGEYNKRQFF. The CDR3 DNA reads as TGCGCCAGCAGCCCCCTTTGGAGCGGGGAGTACAATAAGCGGCAGTTCTTC.

The rearrangement joins TRBV27 to TRBJ2-6, with D possibly TRBD2 on 5 matching bases. This CDR3 spans 15 amino acids. V lost 5 bases, J lost 4 bases, and 12 bases lay in between. Germline V lookup: CDR1 MNHEY, CDR2 SMNVEV (reference sequence). The CDR3, as DNA: TGTGCCAGCAGTCCCAGGACTGCCGGGGCCAACGTCCTGACTTTC. Encoded protein: CASSPRTAGANVLTF. The whole variable domain, remainder taken from reference TRBV27 and TRBJ2-6, is EAQVTQNPRYLITVTGKKLTVTCSQNMNHEYMSWYRQDPGLGLRQIYYSMNVEVTDKGDVPEGYKVSRKEKRNFPLILESPSPNQTSLYFCASSPRTAGANVLTFGAGSRLTVL.

About this clone itself: With a much larger clone just one base away, this may be a read error. V and J are TRBV5-4 and TRBJ2-7, with a tentative D call TRBD2 (6 bases). CDR1 is SGHNT and CDR2 is YYREEE in the germline V gene (reference sequence). V lost 2 bases and J 2 bases, leaving 8 bases between the germline ends. The CDR3 extends over 13 amino acids. CDR3 loop: CASSLGGTYEQYF. Here the CDR3 DNA reads TGTGCCAGCAGCTTAGGAGGGACCTACGAGCAGTACTTC. Together with reference TRBV5-4 and TRBJ2-7, the CDR3 gives the full variable domain: ETGVTQSPTHLIKTRGQQVTLRCSSQSGHNTVSWYQQALGQGPQFIFQYYREEENGRGNFPPRFSGLQFPNYSSELNVNALELDDSALYLCASSLGGTYEQYFGPGTRLTVT.

This clone was detected only a few times. Other nucleotide sequences in the sample specify the same CDR3. The chain has TRBV19 and TRBJ1-1; TRBD1 aligns across 8 bases. Germline V gene lookup returns CDR1 LNHDA and CDR2 SQIVND (reference sequence). After removal of 7 bases from V and 5 bases from J, the junction contained 9 bases not matched to a gene. The CDR3 has 14 amino acids. The CDR3 spells CASTPGTGGTEAFF. In DNA form, the CDR3 reads TGTGCCAGTACCCCCGGCACAGGGGGGACTGAAGCTTTCTTT.

The chain links TRBV3-1 (or the pseudogene TRBV3-2) to TRBJ1-1; 7 bases are a match to TRBD1. Germline V gives CDR1 LGHDT, CDR2 YNNKEL (reference sequence). Trimming took 3 bases from V and 6 from J; bases not matched to a gene: 4. CDR3 length: 13 residues. The CDR3: CASSQFGQAEAFF. The CDR3 DNA follows: TGTGCCAGCAGCCAGTTTGGACAGGCTGAAGCTTTCTTT.

The gene calls are TRBV10-3 and TRBJ1-1, with 7 bases lining up with TRBD1. CDR3 size: 13 residues. Germline CDR1 and CDR2: ENHRY and SYGVKD. V lost 10 bases to trimming and J lost 4 bases; unmatched junction nucleotides: 9. This chain's CDR3 is CATHRGGGTEAFF. Written as DNA, the CDR3 is TGTGCCACCCACAGGGGTGGAGGCACTGAAGCTTTCTTT.

The V call is TRBV6-6, the J call TRBJ1-6; D may be TRBD1 (5 bases). With 0 bases removed from V and 8 bases from J, the gap between germline ends came to 8 bases. The germline V gene encodes CDR1 MNHNY and CDR2 SVGAGI (reference sequence). This CDR3 has 14 residues. CDR3 residues: CASSYSGRDSPLHF. In DNA form, the CDR3 reads TGTGCCAGCAGTTACTCGGGCAGGGATTCACCCCTCCACTTT.

The genes are TRBV28 and TRBJ2-7; D is perhaps TRBD1 (6 bases). CDR3 length equals 14 residues. V gave up 1 base and J gave up 2 bases, with 9 bases separating them. CDR1 and CDR2 from the germline V gene are MDHEN and SYDVKM. CDR3 region: CASSLSQGTYEQYF. Here the CDR3 DNA reads TGTGCCAGCAGTTTATCACAGGGTACCTACGAGCAGTACTTC.

This clone was observed a handful of times. This chain connects TRBV30 to TRBJ1-1; 7 bases map to TRBD1. The CDR3 sequence is 13 residues long. CDR1 GTSNPN and CDR2 SVGIG come from the germline V gene (reference sequence). The J segment lost 7 bases and the V segment lost 5 bases, leaving 10 bases of the junction unmatched. The CDR3 here is CAWDEGAQGEAFF. Here the CDR3 DNA reads TGTGCCTGGGACGAGGGGGCGCAGGGTGAAGCTTTCTTT.

A word on this clone: Other nucleotide sequences from this sample produce the same CDR3. The chain couples TRBV5-6 to TRBJ1-2; D gene uncertain. Germline CDR1 SGHDT, CDR2 YYEEEE. Trimming pared 3 bases from V and 4 bases from J, leaving 7 bases between. The CDR3 spans 12 residues. The CDR3 nucleotides read TGTGCCAGCAGCTCGGGGTTCTATGGCTACACCTTC. Encoded protein: CASSSGFYGYTF.

The rearrangement links TRBV7-6 to TRBJ1-2, with D hard to call. Germline assignment: CDR1 SGHVS and CDR2 FNYEAQ. Trimming took 1 base from V and 3 from J, leaving 12 bases between them. The CDR3 sequence is 15 residues long. As DNA, the CDR3 is TGTGCCAGCAGCTTAGGGCGGGGAGGAGACTATGGCTACACCTTC. Its protein is CASSLGRGGDYGYTF. The full variable domain, in which reference TRBV7-6 and TRBJ1-2 provide the parts outside the CDR3, is GAGVSQSPRYKVTKRGQDVALRCDPISGHVSLYWYRQALGQGPEFLTYFNYEAQQDKSGLPNDRFSAERPEGSISTLTIQRTEQRDSAMYRCASSLGRGGDYGYTFGSGTRLTVV.

The rearrangement uses TRBV5-1 and TRBJ1-1; possible D gene TRBD1, 6 bases. The CDR3 runs 12 residues. V was cut by 5 bases and J by 1 base, with 6 bases left in between. The germline gives CDR1 SGHRS, CDR2 YFSETQ. CDR3 protein: CASRQGNTEAFF. CDR3 sequence (DNA): TGCGCCAGCAGACAGGGGAACACTGAAGCTTTCTTT. Full variable domain (remainder filled in from reference TRBV5-1 and TRBJ1-1): KAGVTQTPRYLIKTRGQQVTLSCSPISGHRSVSWYQQTPGQGLQFLFEYFSETQRNKGNFPGRFSGRQFSNSRSEMNVSTLELGDSALYLCASRQGNTEAFFGQGTRLTVV.